The entry that follows covers one TCR beta chain sequence. The target of this receptor is not known. The sample holds no much larger clone one base away, and base qualities are not on file. TCRbeta CDR3 regions were amplified from genomic DNA using the immunoSEQ Assay, a bias-controlled multiplex PCR. Per the original workflow: The number of nucleated cells in each sample was estimated by amplification of reference gene primers within the assay. To quantify the absolute abundance of each unique TCRbeta CDR3 rearrangement, sequence reads were collapsed and filtered. For each sample, productive Simpson clonality was calculated as the square root of Simpson's diversity index across productive rearrangements. The clones in this table, taken by TCRdb from immuneACCESS, are in-frame only. Not every clone is retained; where verified, under half of the shortfall comes from an unresolved V gene, and the cause of the rest is unknown. From that table come the V and J calls and clone size; the DNA was used to work out D and trimming. Recorded for this sample are about 140,000 clones; 75% to 85% of them occurred a single time. The ten largest clones add up to around 4.8% of the sample.

The record originates from a study of blood T cell repertoires in COVID-19 (dated by TCRdb to about 2020). About the full investigation: Samples from collaborators originated in the United States, Italy and Spain and spanned both the acute and convalescent phases of COVID-19. The prospective study material was composed of cDNA or gDNA derived from T cells, B-cell-depleted T cells, or PBMCs. Sample metadata almost always included a de-identified subject ID, COVID-19 status, age in years and sex. The repertoires were released in a freely available public database meant as a resource for research on the immune response to SARS-CoV-2. Subjects who had been exposed to COVID-19, were actively infected with it, or had recovered from it provided the deeply sampled blood TCRbeta repertoires that made up the dataset. Samples came from the ongoing ImmuneRACE study (first 160 participants) plus 1,254 subjects from 6 global collaborators. HLA class I and class II types, where available, came from metadata supplied by the sample provider rather than from assay-based typing.

Study-wide conclusions, independent of this receptor: How much clinical and demographic metadata was included differed by source and by participant, and the metadata was provided uncurated.

Collaborating institutions collected whole blood in K2EDTA tubes following their own protocols. For TCRbeta analysis, collaborator samples were shipped as frozen whole blood, as isolated PBMCs, or as DNA extracted from either sample type. For CDR1 and CDR2, the germline V gene lists SGHTA and FQGTGA. Germline trimming: 6 bases from V, 0 bases from J; junction bases outside gene matches: 18. The CDR3 covers 21 residues, taking in both the cysteine and the phenylalanine. Just the 63-base CDR3 DNA is kept, in frame starting at base 1. This sequence originates from a woman of 80 years or more with active or convalescent COVID-19. Sequencing was done on a sample of peripheral blood. The chain is encoded by TRBV7-3 joined to TRBJ2-3, with 13 bases matching TRBD2. The bases are TGTGCCAGCAGAGTCTCCCCCGTTGGCACTAGCGGGGGGGCAAGCACAGATACGCAGTATTTT. Its coded protein is CASRVSPVGTSGGASTDTQYF.